This T cell receptor (beta chain) was found in a study of T cells in Graves' hyperthyroidism and ophthalmopathy. Study-wide points: The model foresaw ophthalmopathy a median around seven months prior to onset.

The CDR3 consists of 15 residues. Deletions cut 6 bases from V and 4 bases from J, with 18 bases between. In germline, CDR1 is SEHNR, CDR2 FQNEAQ (reference sequence). This clonotype has a count of ten or more. Its antigen remains unknown. Ophthalmopathy patients had Clinical Activity Score at least 3, NOSPECS grade at least 4, duration under 3 months. Each 10 ml fresh peripheral blood draw supplied the PBMCs. TCR beta CDR3 sequences were amplified from RNA transcripts. The HTBI set primed first-round TCR CDR3 RT-PCR. TCRdb independently ran MiXCR on the multiplex PCR reads; one entry per CDR3 protein. The sample carries hundreds of thousands of distinct CDR3 sequences, over 12% recorded once.

The clonotype was recovered from a man between 18 and 35 years old with Graves' ophthalmopathy. The sequenced sample consisted of blood. The rearrangement links TRBV7-9 to TRBJ1-1; no firm D call. The DNA for the CDR3 is TGTGCCAGCAGTCCCACGGATTTAGGAGGCACTGAAGCTTTCTTT. The encoded protein is CASSPTDLGGTEAFF. Based on the CDR3 plus reference TRBV7-9 and TRBJ1-1, the full variable domain is DTGVSQNPRHKITKRGQNVTFRCDPISEHNRLYWYRQTLGQGPEFLTYFQNEAQLEKSRLLSDRFSAERPKGSFSTLEIQRTEQGDSAMYLCASSPTDLGGTEAFFGQGTRLTVV.